Listed below are T cell receptor beta chains from one sample, sequenced in a study of beta chain features in type 1 diabetes. Profiled with immunoSEQ multiplex PCR; TCRdb holds only in-frame clones, not every one. The sample has around 250,000 clones, approximately 14% seen once. Source material: naive CD4+ T cells from blood. Receptor source: a man aged 25-45 years with type 1 diabetes. Both conserved end residues are part of each CDR3. The order of the fields is D gene, V gene, J gene, clone size, CDR3 protein, CDR3 DNA. A D gene is named only where the DNA matches it firmly. Clone sizes are given selectively: once, few, many, or a class where the clone is expanded.

>-|TRBV4-2|TRBJ2-3|few
CASSQEGGRTDTQYF
TGTGCCAGCAGCCAAGAGGGGGGTCGCACAGATACGCAGTATTTT
>TRBD1|TRBV7-6|TRBJ1-2|few
CASSPTTGKLDGYTF
TGTGCCAGCAGCCCCACGACAGGGAAGTTGGATGGCTACACCTTC
>TRBD2|TRBV5-4|TRBJ2-7|-
CASSLKLAGTPYEQYF
TGTGCCAGCAGCTTGAAACTAGCGGGAACCCCCTACGAGCAGTACTTC
>-|TRBV7-9|TRBJ2-1|few
CASRTGTDYNEQFF
TGTGCCAGCAGGACCGGGACTGACTACAATGAGCAGTTCTTC
>-|TRBV4-1|TRBJ1-2|-
CASSQDSVAGYTF
TGCGCCAGCAGCCAAGATTCGGTTGCTGGCTACACCTTC
>-|TRBV11-2|TRBJ1-4|few
CASSQTSPGGLFF
TGTGCCAGCAGCCAGACAAGCCCTGGAGGGCTGTTTTTT
>-|TRBV5-1|TRBJ1-1|few
CASSLPGNTEAFF
TGCGCCAGCAGCTTGCCAGGGAACACTGAAGCTTTCTTT
>-|TRBV7-2|TRBJ2-3|-
CASSRPLVADTQYF
TGTGCCAGCAGCCGCCCCCTTGTAGCAGATACGCAGTATTTT
>-|TRBV2|TRBJ1-4|-
CASSGQGPRGEKLFF
TGTGCCAGCAGTGGTCAGGGGCCGAGAGGTGAAAAACTGTTTTTT
>-|TRBV7-9|TRBJ2-3|few
CASSPRVSGTQYF
TGTGCCAGCAGCCCCCGGGTTTCCGGTACGCAGTATTTT
>TRBD2|TRBV9|TRBJ2-7|-
CASSVGPQAGAYEQYF
TGTGCCAGCAGCGTAGGGCCCCAGGCGGGAGCCTACGAGCAGTACTTC
>-|TRBV9|TRBJ1-1|-
CASSLTDLNTEAFF
TGTGCCAGCAGCCTGACAGACTTGAACACTGAAGCTTTCTTT
>-|TRBV29-1|TRBJ2-5|few
CSVEAPGVNQETQYF
TGCAGCGTTGAAGCGCCTGGAGTGAACCAAGAGACCCAGTACTTC
>-|TRBV14|TRBJ1-3|few
CASSQEGATIYF
TGTGCCAGCAGCCAAGAGGGGGCCACCATATATTTT
>TRBD1|TRBV4-1|TRBJ1-2|-
CASSQVQGPNYGYTF
TGCGCCAGCAGCCAAGTACAGGGGCCTAACTATGGCTACACCTTC
>-|TRBV9|TRBJ1-2|few
CASSVALGQFYGYTF
TGTGCCAGCAGCGTAGCTCTCGGACAGTTCTATGGCTACACCTTC
>TRBD1|TRBV19|TRBJ2-1|-
CATWQGAGNEQFF
TGTGCCACATGGCAGGGGGCGGGCAATGAGCAGTTCTTC
>-|TRBV19|TRBJ1-2|-
CASSIFQGPTDGYTF
TGTGCCAGTAGTATATTCCAGGGCCCGACGGATGGCTACACCTTC
>TRBD2|TRBV15|TRBJ2-3|-
CATSRKRGGTSTDTQYF
TGTGCCACCAGCAGGAAACGGGGGGGAACTAGCACAGATACGCAGTATTTT
>-|TRBV9|TRBJ2-5|few
CASSVLGETQYF
TGTGCCAGCAGCGTTCTAGGAGAGACCCAGTACTTC
>TRBD1|TRBV7-8|TRBJ2-2|-
CASTLRDRAPGELFF
TGTGCCAGCACCCTCCGGGACAGGGCCCCCGGGGAGCTGTTTTTT
>-|TRBV27|TRBJ2-1|few
CASSFGTGRYNEQFF
TGTGCCAGCAGTTTCGGAACAGGGAGATACAATGAGCAGTTCTTC
>TRBD1|TRBV25-1|TRBJ1-2|few
CASSPGQGHGYTF
TGTGCCAGCAGTCCGGGACAGGGACATGGCTACACCTTC
>-|TRBV30|TRBJ1-4|few
CAWSGGRREKLFF
TGTGCCTGGAGTGGGGGGCGTCGGGAAAAACTGTTTTTT
>TRBD2|TRBV9|TRBJ2-5|few
CASSVTSGGPPGETQYF
TGTGCCAGCAGCGTTACTAGCGGGGGGCCCCCGGGGGAGACCCAGTACTTC
>-|TRBV18|TRBJ2-6|few
CASSPGTARTGANVLTF
TGTGCCAGCTCACCAGGGACTGCCAGGACTGGGGCCAACGTCCTGACTTTC
>-|TRBV5-1|TRBJ2-7|-
CASSLDPLTAGYEQYF
TGCGCCAGCAGCTTGGACCCCCTGACTGCTGGCTACGAGCAGTACTTC
>-|TRBV14|TRBJ2-2|-
CASSGSGYTGELFF
TGTGCCAGCAGCGGCAGCGGGTACACCGGGGAGCTGTTTTTT
>TRBD2|TRBV7-2|TRBJ2-1|few
CASSLSGSSYNEQFF
TGTGCCAGCAGCCTCAGCGGGAGCTCCTACAATGAGCAGTTCTTC
>TRBD2|TRBV7-2|TRBJ2-1|few
CASSFSGVRIEQFF
TGTGCCAGCAGCTTCAGCGGGGTTAGAATCGAGCAGTTCTTC
>-|TRBV4-1|TRBJ2-2|-
CASSQDQWGLDTGELFF
TGCGCCAGCAGCCAAGATCAGTGGGGCCTAGACACCGGGGAGCTGTTTTTT
>-|TRBV11-2|TRBJ2-5|-
CASSLGGLQETQYF
TGTGCCAGCAGCTTAGGGGGGCTCCAAGAGACCCAGTACTTC
>-|TRBV5-6|TRBJ1-1|few
CASSLDRLNTEAFF
TGTGCCAGCAGCCTTGACAGGCTGAACACTGAAGCTTTCTTT
>-|TRBV15|TRBJ1-2|-
CATSRAAVSGYTF
TGTGCCACCAGCAGAGCCGCGGTCTCTGGCTACACCTTC
>-|TRBV27|TRBJ2-3|few
CASSLFPGLGTDTQYF
TGTGCCAGCAGTTTATTCCCGGGACTGGGCACAGATACGCAGTATTTT
>TRBD1|TRBV2|TRBJ2-7|-
CASSRDSNYEQYF
TGTGCCAGCAGCCGGGACAGCAACTACGAGCAGTACTTC
>-|TRBV2|TRBJ1-5|-
CASKVDQGNQPQHF
TGTGCCAGCAAGGTAGATCAGGGGAATCAGCCCCAGCATTTT
>-|TRBV9|TRBJ2-1|few
CASSSHTGTPEQFF
TGTGCCAGCAGCTCTCACACCGGGACTCCCGAGCAGTTCTTC
>-|TRBV28|TRBJ2-3|-
CASSLFGLGVDTQYF
TGTGCCAGCAGTTTGTTTGGGTTAGGGGTAGATACGCAGTATTTT
>-|TRBV4-2|TRBJ2-2|-
CASSQKRGRSGELFF
TGTGCCAGCAGCCAAAAACGGGGAAGGTCCGGGGAGCTGTTTTTT
>-|TRBV10-3|TRBJ2-1|few
CAISDRRDSYNEQFF
TGTGCCATCAGTGATCGGCGGGATTCCTACAATGAGCAGTTCTTC
>TRBD1|TRBV27|TRBJ2-3|-
CASSRATGAGTDTQYF
TGTGCCAGCAGTCGGGCTACAGGGGCGGGTACAGATACGCAGTATTTT
>-|TRBV6-5|TRBJ1-3|-
CASSYGASGNTIYF
TGTGCCAGCAGTTACGGGGCCTCTGGAAACACCATATATTTT
>-|TRBV4-1|TRBJ2-7|few
CASSPLLGGHPYEQYF
TGCGCCAGCAGCCCCCTTTTGGGGGGGCACCCCTACGAGCAGTACTTC
>-|TRBV30|TRBJ1-2|-
CASPSRAGNGYTF
TGTGCCTCCCCGTCAAGGGCAGGGAATGGCTACACCTTC
>-|TRBV29-1|TRBJ2-7|few
CSVAEPGVEQYF
TGCAGCGTTGCCGAACCCGGGGTCGAGCAGTACTTC
>TRBD1|TRBV7-2|TRBJ2-3|few
CASSQSSDRYTDTQYF
TGTGCCAGCAGTCAATCCTCGGACAGGTACACAGATACGCAGTATTTT
>TRBD1|TRBV7-9|TRBJ1-4|-
CASSPPGQGNEKLFF
TGTGCCAGCAGCCCACCGGGACAGGGAAATGAAAAACTGTTTTTT
>-|TRBV6-6|TRBJ1-5|few
CASLSGNQPQHF
TGTGCCAGTCTGTCGGGCAATCAGCCCCAGCATTTT
>-|TRBV7-9|TRBJ1-1|few
CAHKRSGTNTEAFF
TGTGCCCACAAGAGGTCGGGTACGAACACTGAAGCTTTCTTT
>TRBD2|TRBV10-3|TRBJ2-3|-
CAIRASGSPDTQYF
TGTGCCATCCGCGCCAGCGGGAGTCCAGATACGCAGTATTTT
>TRBD1|TRBV5-1|TRBJ2-7|-
CASSLQGEYEQYF
TGCGCCAGCAGCTTGCAGGGGGAATACGAGCAGTACTTC
>-|TRBV5-4|TRBJ1-5|-
CASSLDYNQPQHF
TGTGCCAGCAGCTTGGACTACAATCAGCCCCAGCATTTT
>TRBD2|TRBV5-1|TRBJ2-7|-
CASSPGTSGGNEQYF
TGCGCCAGCAGCCCCGGGACTAGCGGGGGGAACGAGCAGTACTTC
>TRBD2|TRBV7-2|TRBJ2-1|few
CASSARLAGGRDEQFF
TGTGCCAGCAGCGCCCGACTAGCGGGGGGCAGGGATGAGCAGTTCTTC
>TRBD1|TRBV9|TRBJ2-7|-
CASSVAPGQGVEQYF
TGTGCCAGCAGCGTAGCCCCGGGACAGGGTGTCGAGCAGTACTTC